This T cell receptor beta chain derives from a study of T cells in Graves' hyperthyroidism and ophthalmopathy. Study results and caveats: Median prediction lead before ophthalmopathy onset was about 6.7 months with the model. In simple terms, a model built on 13 V-J features told ophthalmopathy apart from stable hyperthyroidism.

CDR3 length: 13 residues. Germline loops: CDR1 SQVTM, CDR2 ANQGSEA. The germline V and J ends were trimmed by 0 bases and 6 bases, with 11 bases remaining between them. Amplification targeted TCR beta CDR3 regions from RNA transcripts. In the first-round RT-PCR of the TCR CDR3, the HTBI primer set was used. TCRdb processed the multiplex PCR reads anew with MiXCR; each CDR3 protein has one entry. Among roughly 420,000 distinct CDR3 sequences listed, approximately 15% were seen once. For the diagnoses, clinical symptoms, serum thyroxine and TRAb, thyroid ultrasound and orbital computed tomography were used. This clonotype was observed many times. Its specificity is unknown.

Material: blood. The rearrangement links TRBV29-1 to TRBJ1-1; D is perhaps TRBD1 (6 bases). The TCR originated in a woman between 18 and 29 years old with Graves' hyperthyroidism. Here the CDR3 DNA reads TGCAGCGTTGAAGATTTCCACAGGGCTGAAGCTTTCTTT. This codes for CSVEDFHRAEAFF.